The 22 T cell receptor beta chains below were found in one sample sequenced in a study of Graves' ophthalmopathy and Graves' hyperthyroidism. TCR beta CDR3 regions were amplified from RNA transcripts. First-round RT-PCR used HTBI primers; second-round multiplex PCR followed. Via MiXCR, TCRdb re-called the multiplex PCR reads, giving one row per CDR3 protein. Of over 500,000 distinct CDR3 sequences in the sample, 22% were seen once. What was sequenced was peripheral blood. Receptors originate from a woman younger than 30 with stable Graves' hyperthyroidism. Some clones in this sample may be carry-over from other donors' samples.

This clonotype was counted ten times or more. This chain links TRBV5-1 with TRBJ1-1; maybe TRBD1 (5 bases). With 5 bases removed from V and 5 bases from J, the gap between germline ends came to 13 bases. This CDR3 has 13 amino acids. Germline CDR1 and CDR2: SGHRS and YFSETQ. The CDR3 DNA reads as TGCGCCAGCAGTGGGGGTGAGAGGACTGAAGCTTTCTTT. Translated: CASSGGERTEAFF.

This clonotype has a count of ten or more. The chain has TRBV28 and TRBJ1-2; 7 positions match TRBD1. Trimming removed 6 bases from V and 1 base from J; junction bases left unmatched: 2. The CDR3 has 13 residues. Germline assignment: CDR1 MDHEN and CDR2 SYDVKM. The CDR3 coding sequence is TGTGCCAGCAGAGCAGGGGGTAACTATGGCTACACCTTC. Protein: CASRAGGNYGYTF.

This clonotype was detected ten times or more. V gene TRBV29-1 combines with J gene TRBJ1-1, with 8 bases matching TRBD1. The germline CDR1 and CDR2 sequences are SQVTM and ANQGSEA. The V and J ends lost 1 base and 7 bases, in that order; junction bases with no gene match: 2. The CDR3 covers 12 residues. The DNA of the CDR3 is TGCAGCGTTGAAGCCGGACAGGGTGAAGCTTTCTTT. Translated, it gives CSVEAGQGEAFF.

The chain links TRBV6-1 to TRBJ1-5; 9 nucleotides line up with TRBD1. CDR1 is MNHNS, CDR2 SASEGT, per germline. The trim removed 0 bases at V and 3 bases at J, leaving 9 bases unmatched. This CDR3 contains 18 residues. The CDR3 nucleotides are TGTGCCAGCAGTGAAGCTTGGGGGGGACAGGGACTCAATCAGCCCCAGCATTTT. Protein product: CASSEAWGGQGLNQPQHF.

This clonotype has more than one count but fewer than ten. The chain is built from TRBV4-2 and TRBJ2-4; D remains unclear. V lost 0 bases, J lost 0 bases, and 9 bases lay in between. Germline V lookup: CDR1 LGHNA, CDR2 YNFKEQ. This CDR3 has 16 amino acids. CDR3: CASSQDWDVAKNIQYF. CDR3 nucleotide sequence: TGTGCCAGCAGCCAAGACTGGGATGTAGCCAAAAACATTCAGTACTTC.

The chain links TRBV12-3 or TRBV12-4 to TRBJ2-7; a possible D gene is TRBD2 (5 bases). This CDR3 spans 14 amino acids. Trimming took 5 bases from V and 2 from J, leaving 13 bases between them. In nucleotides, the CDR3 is TGTGCCAGCAGTCCTCGGACTTATCCCTACGAGCAGTACTTC. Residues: CASSPRTYPYEQYF.

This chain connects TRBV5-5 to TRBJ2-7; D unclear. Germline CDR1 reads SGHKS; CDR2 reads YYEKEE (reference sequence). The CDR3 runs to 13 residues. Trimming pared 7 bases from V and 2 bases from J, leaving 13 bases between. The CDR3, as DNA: TGTGCCAGCGGCCGGACGCCGACCTACGAGCAGTACTTC. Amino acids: CASGRTPTYEQYF.

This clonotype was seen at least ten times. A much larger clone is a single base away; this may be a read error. CDR3: CASSFSGYEQYF. The CDR3, as DNA: TGTGCCAGCAGTTTTAGCGGCTACGAGCAGTACTTC. This chain joins TRBV13 and TRBJ2-7, with D possibly matching TRBD2 (6 bases). The germline CDR1 and CDR2 sequences are PRHDT and FYEKMQ (reference sequence). V was clipped by 6 bases and J by 3 bases, with 9 bases between them. The CDR3 consists of 12 residues.

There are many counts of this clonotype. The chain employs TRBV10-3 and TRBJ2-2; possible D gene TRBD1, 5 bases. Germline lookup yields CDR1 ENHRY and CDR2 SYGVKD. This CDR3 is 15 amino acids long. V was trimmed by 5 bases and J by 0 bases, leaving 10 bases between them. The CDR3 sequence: CAISLGVSNTGELFF. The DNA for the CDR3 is TGTGCCATCAGTTTAGGGGTTTCGAACACCGGGGAGCTGTTTTTT.

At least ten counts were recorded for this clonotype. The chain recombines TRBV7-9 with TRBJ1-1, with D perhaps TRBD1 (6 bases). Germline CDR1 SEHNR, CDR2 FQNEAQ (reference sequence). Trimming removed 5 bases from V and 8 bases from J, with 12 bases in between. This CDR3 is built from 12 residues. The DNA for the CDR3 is TGTGCCAGCAGCCACACCGGGACAGAAGCTTTCTTT. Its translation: CASSHTGTEAFF.

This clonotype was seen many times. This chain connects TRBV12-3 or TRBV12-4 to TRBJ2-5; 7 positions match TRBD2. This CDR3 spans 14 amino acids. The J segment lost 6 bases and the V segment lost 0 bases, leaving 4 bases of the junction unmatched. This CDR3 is CASSLAGGPKTQYF. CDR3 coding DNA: TGTGCCAGCAGTTTAGCGGGAGGGCCGAAGACCCAGTACTTC.

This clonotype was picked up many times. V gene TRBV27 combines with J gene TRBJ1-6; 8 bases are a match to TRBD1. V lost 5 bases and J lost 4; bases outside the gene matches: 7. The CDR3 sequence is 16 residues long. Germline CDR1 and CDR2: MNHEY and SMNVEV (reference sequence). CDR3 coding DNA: TGTGCCAGCAGTGAAAAGACAGGGGTTTATAATTCACCCCTCCACTTT. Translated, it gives CASSEKTGVYNSPLHF.

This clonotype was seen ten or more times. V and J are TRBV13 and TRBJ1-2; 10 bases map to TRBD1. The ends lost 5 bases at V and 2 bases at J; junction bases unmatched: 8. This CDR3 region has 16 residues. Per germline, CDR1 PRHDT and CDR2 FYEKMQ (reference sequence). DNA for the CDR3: TGTGCCAGCAGCGACTTCGGGACAGGGGAAAACTATGGCTACACCTTC. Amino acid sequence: CASSDFGTGENYGYTF.

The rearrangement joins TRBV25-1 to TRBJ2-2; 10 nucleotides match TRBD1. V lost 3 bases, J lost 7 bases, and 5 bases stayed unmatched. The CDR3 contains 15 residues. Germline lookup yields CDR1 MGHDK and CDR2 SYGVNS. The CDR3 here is CASSDGTGVHGELFF. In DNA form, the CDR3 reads TGTGCCAGCAGTGACGGGACAGGGGTTCACGGGGAGCTGTTTTTT.

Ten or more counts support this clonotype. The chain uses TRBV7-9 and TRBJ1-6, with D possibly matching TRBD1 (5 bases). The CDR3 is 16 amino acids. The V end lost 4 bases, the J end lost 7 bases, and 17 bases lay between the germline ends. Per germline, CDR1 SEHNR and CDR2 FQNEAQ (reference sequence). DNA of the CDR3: TGTGCCAGCAGCTCCCTGGGGGAGAGAGGGAATTCACCCCTCCACTTT. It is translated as CASSSLGERGNSPLHF. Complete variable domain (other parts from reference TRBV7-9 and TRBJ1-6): DTGVSQNPRHKITKRGQNVTFRCDPISEHNRLYWYRQTLGQGPEFLTYFQNEAQLEKSRLLSDRFSAERPKGSFSTLEIQRTEQGDSAMYLCASSSLGERGNSPLHFGNGTRLTVT.

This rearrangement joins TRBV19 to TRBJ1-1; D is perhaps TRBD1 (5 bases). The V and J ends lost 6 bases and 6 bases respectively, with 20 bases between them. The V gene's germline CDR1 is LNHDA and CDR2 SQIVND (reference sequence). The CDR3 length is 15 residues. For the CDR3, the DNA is TGTGCCAGTAGCCCGTTGAGGCAGGGAGTAGCTGAAGCTTTCTTT. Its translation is CASSPLRQGVAEAFF.

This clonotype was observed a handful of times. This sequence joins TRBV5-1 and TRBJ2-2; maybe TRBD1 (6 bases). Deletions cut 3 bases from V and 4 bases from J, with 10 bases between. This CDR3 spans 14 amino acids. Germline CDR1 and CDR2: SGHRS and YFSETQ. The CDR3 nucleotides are TGCGCCAGCAGCTCTGCGGACAGCACCGGGGAGCTGTTTTTT. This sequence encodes CASSSADSTGELFF.

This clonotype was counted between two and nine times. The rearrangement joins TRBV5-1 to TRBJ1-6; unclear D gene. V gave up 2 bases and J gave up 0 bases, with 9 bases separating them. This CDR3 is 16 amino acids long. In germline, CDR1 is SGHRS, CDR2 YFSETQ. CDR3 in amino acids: CASSLGIRSYNSPLHF. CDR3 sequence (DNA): TGCGCCAGCAGCTTAGGGATTCGCTCCTATAATTCACCCCTCCACTTT.

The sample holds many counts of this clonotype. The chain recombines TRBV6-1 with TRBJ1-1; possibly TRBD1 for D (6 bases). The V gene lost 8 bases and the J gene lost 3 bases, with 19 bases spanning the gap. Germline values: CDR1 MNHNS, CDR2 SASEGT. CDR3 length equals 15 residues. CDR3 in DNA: TGTGCCAGCCAATCCGGGGCGGCAGGGGACACTGAAGCTTTCTTT. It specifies CASQSGAAGDTEAFF.

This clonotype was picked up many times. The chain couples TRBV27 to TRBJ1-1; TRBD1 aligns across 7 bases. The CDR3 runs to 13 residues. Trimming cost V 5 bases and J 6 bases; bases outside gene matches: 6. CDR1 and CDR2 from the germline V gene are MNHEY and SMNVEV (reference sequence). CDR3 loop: CASSPDRIPEAFF. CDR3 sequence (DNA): TGTGCCAGCAGTCCGGACAGGATACCTGAAGCTTTCTTT.

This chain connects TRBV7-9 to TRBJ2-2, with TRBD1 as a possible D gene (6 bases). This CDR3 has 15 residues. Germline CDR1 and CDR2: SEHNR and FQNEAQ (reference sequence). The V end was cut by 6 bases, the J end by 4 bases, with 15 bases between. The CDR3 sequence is CASSPQGIGTGELFF. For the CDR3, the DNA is TGTGCCAGCAGTCCACAGGGAATTGGCACCGGGGAGCTGTTTTTT.

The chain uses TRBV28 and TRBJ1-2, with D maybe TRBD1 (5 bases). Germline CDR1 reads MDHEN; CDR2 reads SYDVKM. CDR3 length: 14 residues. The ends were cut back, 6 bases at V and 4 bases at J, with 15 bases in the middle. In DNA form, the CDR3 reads TGTGCCAGCAGGGGGCAGGGTGGCCGCTATGGCTACACCTTC. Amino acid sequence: CASRGQGGRYGYTF.